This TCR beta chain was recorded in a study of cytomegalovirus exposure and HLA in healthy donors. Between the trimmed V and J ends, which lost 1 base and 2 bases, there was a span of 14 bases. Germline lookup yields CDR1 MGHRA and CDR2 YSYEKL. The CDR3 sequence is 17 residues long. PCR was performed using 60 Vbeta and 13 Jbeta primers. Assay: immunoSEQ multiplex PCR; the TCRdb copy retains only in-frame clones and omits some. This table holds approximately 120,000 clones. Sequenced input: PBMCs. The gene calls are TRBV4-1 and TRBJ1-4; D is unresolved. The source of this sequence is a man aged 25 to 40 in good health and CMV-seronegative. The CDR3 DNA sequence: TGCGCCAGCAGCCAAGTTCCCTTCGTGGCCACTAATGAAAAACTGTTTTTT. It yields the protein CASSQVPFVATNEKLFF.